This TCR beta chain was observed in a study of human T cells and chemical hapten exposure. Germline values: CDR1 DFQATT, CDR2 SNEGSKA (reference sequence). The CDR3 spans 16 residues. Deletions cut 1 base from V and 1 base from J, with 16 bases between. This clonotype showed up many times. Its target is unknown. Whole-study results and caveats: Because they had alopecia, donors may respond immunologically unlike healthy people.

Specified time point: patch test 2, 6 weeks after DPC sensitization. Described treatment: therapeutic diphenylcyclopropenone sensitization with weekly scalp DPC. TCRdb reprocessed the RACE reads with MiXCR, giving one entry per CDR3 protein. The profile covers 70,000 to 90,000 distinct CDR3 sequences, with around 9.3% appearing a single time and 4.5% to 5% taken by the ten largest. The receptor's source is a woman between 50 and 59 years old with alopecia areata. Some clones in this sample may be carry-over from other donors' samples. The chain carries TRBV20-1 and TRBJ1-1; maybe TRBD1 (5 bases). The starting material was whole blood, obtained in connection with sensitization to the hapten diphenylcyclopropenone (DPC). The CDR3 coding sequence is TGCAGTGCTAGAGCGGCGGGTGGGACTGAGAACACTGAAGCTTTCTTT. The encoded protein is CSARAAGGTENTEAFF.